The clone carrying this T cell receptor (beta chain) has ten or more counts. With iRepertoire HTBI primers and Arm-PCR of CDR3 regions, TCR beta libraries were built. TCRdb re-called the multiplex PCR reads with MiXCR, one entry per CDR3 protein. The repertoire holds 550,000 to 600,000 distinct CDR3 sequences, roughly a sixth seen once, with about 11% in the top ten. Time point indicated: newly diagnosed GD, antithyroid drugs for less than 3 months. Isolated PBMC RNA provided the starting material for the TCR library. This entry belongs to a study of regulatory T cells in long-lasting Graves disease. These data were also filed under a second study, of T cells in Graves' hyperthyroidism and ophthalmopathy.

Source: peripheral blood mononuclear cells (PBMCs), taken at new diagnosis, from a patient treated with antithyroid drugs. The TCR comes from a man younger than 35 with Graves disease.

DNA of the CDR3: TGTGCCAGCAGCCAAGCACCAGCGGGATGGGATGGCTACACCTTC. Translation gives CASSQAPAGWDGYTF. The gene calls are TRBV3-1 and TRBJ1-2; D not certain. The CDR3 loop spans 15 amino acids. The germline V and J ends were trimmed by 1 base and 6 bases, with 15 bases remaining between them. The germline V gene has CDR1 LGHDT and CDR2 YNNKEL (reference sequence).